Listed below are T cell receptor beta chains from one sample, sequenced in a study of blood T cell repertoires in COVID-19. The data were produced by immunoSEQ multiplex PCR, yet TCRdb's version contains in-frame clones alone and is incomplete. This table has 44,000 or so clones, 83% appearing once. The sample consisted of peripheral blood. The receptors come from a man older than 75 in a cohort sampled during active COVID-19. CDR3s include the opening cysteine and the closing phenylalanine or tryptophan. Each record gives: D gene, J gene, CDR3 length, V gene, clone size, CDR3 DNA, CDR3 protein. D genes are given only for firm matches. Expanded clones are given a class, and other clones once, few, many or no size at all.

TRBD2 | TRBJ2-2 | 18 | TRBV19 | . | TGTGCCAGTAGCCTACTAGCGGGGGGCCTCCGAAACACCGGGGAGCTGTTTTTT | CASSLLAGGLRNTGELFF
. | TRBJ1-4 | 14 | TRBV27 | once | TGTGCCAGCAGTAGTGCGCGGGCTAATGAAAAACTGTTTTTT | CASSSARANEKLFF
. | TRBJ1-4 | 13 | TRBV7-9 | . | TGTGCCAGCAGCCTCCTGTCCCAGGCTAAACTGTTTTTT | CASSLLSQAKLFF
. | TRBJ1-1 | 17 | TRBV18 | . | TGTGCCAGCTCACCACCGATGATGGGGGCCCGTAACACTGAAGCTTTCTTT | CASSPPMMGARNTEAFF
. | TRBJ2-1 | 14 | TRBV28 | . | TGTGCCAGCAGTGTACCCCGGGACTCCATGGGGCAGTTCTTC | CASSVPRDSMGQFF
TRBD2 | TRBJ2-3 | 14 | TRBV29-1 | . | TGCAGCGTTGACCCTAGCGGGGGTACAGATACGCAGTATTTT | CSVDPSGGTDTQYF
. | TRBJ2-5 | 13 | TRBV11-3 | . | TGTGCCAGCAGCTTGGAGAGCCAAGAGACCCAGTACTTC | CASSLESQETQYF
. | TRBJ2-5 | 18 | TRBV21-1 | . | TGTGCCAGCAGCAAAAGGGAGGGCAGGGACCTGTACCAAGAGACCCAGTACTTC | CASSKREGRDLYQETQYF
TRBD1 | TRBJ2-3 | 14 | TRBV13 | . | TGTGCCAGCAGCGCCGGACAGGGCACAGATACGCAGTATTTT | CASSAGQGTDTQYF
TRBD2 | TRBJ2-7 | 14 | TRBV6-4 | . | TGTGCCGGCAAGCAGCTAGCGGACTCCTACGAGCAGTACTTC | CAGKQLADSYEQYF
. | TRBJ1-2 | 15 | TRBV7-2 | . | TGTGCCAGCAGCTTAGGGGGGCGTCGAAGCTATGGCTACACCTTC | CASSLGGRRSYGYTF
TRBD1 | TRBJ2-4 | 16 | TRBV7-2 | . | TGTGCCAGCAGCCCACGGACAGGGTTAGCCAAAAACATTCAGTACTTC | CASSPRTGLAKNIQYF
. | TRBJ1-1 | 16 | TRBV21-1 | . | TGTGCCAGCAGCAAACTTCGGACAGCTATTAACACTGAAGCTTTCTTT | CASSKLRTAINTEAFF
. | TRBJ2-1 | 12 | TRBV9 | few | TGTGCCAGCAGCCCCCGTTCGAGTGAGCAGTTCTTC | CASSPRSSEQFF
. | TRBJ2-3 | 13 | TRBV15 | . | TGTGCCACCAGCCCAGGGAACTTAGATACGCAGTATTTT | CATSPGNLDTQYF
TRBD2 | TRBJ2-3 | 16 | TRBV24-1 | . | TGTGCCACCAGTGATCCCGGGAGGGGGGACACAGATACGCAGTATTTT | CATSDPGRGDTDTQYF
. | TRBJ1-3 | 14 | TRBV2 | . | TGTGCCAGCAGGGCCCCGGGTTCTGGAAACACCATATATTTT | CASRAPGSGNTIYF
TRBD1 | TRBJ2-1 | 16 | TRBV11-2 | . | TGTGCCAGCAGCTTTGGACAGGGTAATCTCTACAATGAGCAGTTCTTC | CASSFGQGNLYNEQFF
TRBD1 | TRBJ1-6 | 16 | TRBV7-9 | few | TGTGCCAGCGCCTCCTTCTGGACAGGATCGAATTCACCCCTCCACTTT | CASASFWTGSNSPLHF
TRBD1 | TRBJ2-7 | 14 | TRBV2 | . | TGTGCCAGCAGTGAAAGCCTACAGGGGTACGAGCAGTACTTC | CASSESLQGYEQYF
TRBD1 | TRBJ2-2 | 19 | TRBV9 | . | TGTGCCAGCAGCGTAGCCTTTCAAGTCGGGACAGGACGAAGCGGGGAGCTGTTTTTT | CASSVAFQVGTGRSGELFF
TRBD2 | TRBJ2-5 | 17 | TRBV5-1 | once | TGCGCCAGCAGCTTGGCCATTAGCGGGGGGGCCGGGGAGACCCAGTACTTC | CASSLAISGGAGETQYF
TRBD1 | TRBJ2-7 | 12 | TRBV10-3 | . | TGTGCCATCAGGACAGGGACCTACGAGCAGTACTTC | CAIRTGTYEQYF
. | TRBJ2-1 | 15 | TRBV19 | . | TGTGCCAGTAGTCCCGACGTGGGGGGACTTCCCGAGACGTTCTTC | CASSPDVGGLPETFF
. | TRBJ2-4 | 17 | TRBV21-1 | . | TGTGCCAGCAGCCCGGGACAGGGGCCTTTCTTCAAAAACATTCAGTACTTC | CASSPGQGPFFKNIQYF
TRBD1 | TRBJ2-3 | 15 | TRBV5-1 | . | TGCGCCAGCAGCTACGGGACAGGGGGCGCAGATACGCAGTATTTT | CASSYGTGGADTQYF
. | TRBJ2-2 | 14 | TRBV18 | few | TGTGCCAGCTCACCACGGAGGGACACCGGGGAGCTGTTTTTT | CASSPRRDTGELFF
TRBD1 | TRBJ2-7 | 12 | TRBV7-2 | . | TGTGCCAGCAGCCGACAGGGCTACGAGCAGTACTTC | CASSRQGYEQYF
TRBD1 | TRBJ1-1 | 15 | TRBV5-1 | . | TGCGCCAGCAGCTATTTACAGGGGGTAAGACTTGGGGCTTTCTTT | CASSYLQGVRLGAFF
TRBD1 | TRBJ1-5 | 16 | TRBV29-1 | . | TGCAGCGTTGGACAGGGTGGGACCCATAGCAATCAGCCCCAGCATTTT | CSVGQGGTHSNQPQHF
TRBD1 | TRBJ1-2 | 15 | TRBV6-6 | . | TGTGCCAGCAGTTGGGGACAGGGGCCAATCTATGGCTACACCTTC | CASSWGQGPIYGYTF
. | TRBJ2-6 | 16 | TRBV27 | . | TGTGCCAGCAGTTTCCGCGGGGACTCTGGGGCCAACGTCCTGACTTTC | CASSFRGDSGANVLTF
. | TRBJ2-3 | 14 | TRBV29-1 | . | TGCAGCGGACGACAGCGCGCGGTGGCAGATACGCAGTATTTT | CSGRQRAVADTQYF
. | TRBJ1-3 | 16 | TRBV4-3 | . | TGCGCCAGCAGCCAAGATGTCACAGGATCTGGAAACACCATATATTTT | CASSQDVTGSGNTIYF
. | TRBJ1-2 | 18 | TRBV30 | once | TGTGCCTGGAGTGGTCCCCCCGGATTGTTGGACATGGACTATGGCTACACCTTC | CAWSGPPGLLDMDYGYTF
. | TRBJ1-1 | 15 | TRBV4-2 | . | TGTGCCAGCAGCCAAGGCATTCCGGGGAGGACTGAAGCTTTCTTT | CASSQGIPGRTEAFF
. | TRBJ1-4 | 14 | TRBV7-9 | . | TGTGCCAGCAGTCCCGGGCAGGCGGGTGAAAAACTGTTTTTT | CASSPGQAGEKLFF
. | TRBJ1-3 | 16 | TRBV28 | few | TGTGCCAGCAGTTTAGTCCCGACAGGCGGGGGAAACACCATATATTTT | CASSLVPTGGGNTIYF
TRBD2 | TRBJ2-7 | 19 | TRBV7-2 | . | TGTGCCAGCAGCTTAGTGGGGGGGGCTAGCGGGAGTCTAGGCTACGAGCAGTACTTC | CASSLVGGASGSLGYEQYF
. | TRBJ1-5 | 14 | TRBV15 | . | TGTGCCACCAGCATATCCGGGGGGGATCAGCCCCAGCATTTT | CATSISGGDQPQHF
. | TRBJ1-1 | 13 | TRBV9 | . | TGTGCCAGCAGCCCCCGGACAGACACTGAAGCTTTCTTT | CASSPRTDTEAFF
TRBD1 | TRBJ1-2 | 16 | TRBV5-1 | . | TGCGCCAGCAGCTTGGTCGGGACAGGCCAAAACTATGGCTACACCTTC | CASSLVGTGQNYGYTF
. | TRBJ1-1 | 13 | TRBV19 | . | TGTGCCAGTAGCCTAATACGGAACACTGAAGCTTTCTTT | CASSLIRNTEAFF
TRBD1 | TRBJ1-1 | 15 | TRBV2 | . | TGTGCCAGCAGACTCCGGGGACAGACGAACACTGAAGCTTTCTTT | CASRLRGQTNTEAFF
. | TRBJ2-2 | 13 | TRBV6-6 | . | TGTGCCAGTACCATCTCCGGGACCGGGGAGCTGTTTTTT | CASTISGTGELFF